These T cell receptor beta chains were read from a single sample in a study of T cell responses to AZD1222 COVID-19 vaccine. The data were produced by immunoSEQ multiplex PCR, yet TCRdb's version contains in-frame clones alone and is incomplete. The sample consists of some 190,000 clones, 85% to 95% of them appearing once. This material consisted of peripheral blood, taken 28 days after the second AZD1222 dose. These receptors came from an adult who received the AZD1222 COVID-19 vaccine. CDR3s include the opening cysteine and the closing phenylalanine or tryptophan. A D gene is named only where the DNA matches it firmly. A clone size is listed for some rows: how often the clone was seen (once, few, many), or a class if it is expanded.

v_gene	abundance	j_gene	d_gene	len	CDR3nt	CDR3aa
TRBV5-4	-	TRBJ2-7	-	13	TGTGCCAGCAGCGGGGGTGCCTCCTACGAGCAGTACTTC	CASSGGASYEQYF
TRBV4-3	-	TRBJ2-3	TRBD2	17	TGCGCCAGCAGCCAAGACCTAGCGGGGGGGCCGTCAGATACGCAGTATTTT	CASSQDLAGGPSDTQYF
TRBV5-6	-	TRBJ1-6	TRBD1	14	TGTGCCAGCAGCTTGGGCAGGGGGCTTTCTCCCCTCCACTTT	CASSLGRGLSPLHF
TRBV5-1	-	TRBJ2-7	TRBD2	14	TGCGCCAGCAGACGCCCCGGGGAGGGCCGAGGGCAGTACTTC	CASRRPGEGRGQYF
TRBV6-1	once	TRBJ2-1	-	15	TGTGCCAGCAGTGAGCGGGGGCCTTCCTACAATGAGCAGTTCTTC	CASSERGPSYNEQFF
TRBV9	once	TRBJ1-3	-	15	TGTGCCAGCAGCGTAGAGGGGGGCCCTGGAAACACCATATATTTT	CASSVEGGPGNTIYF
TRBV6-5	-	TRBJ2-7	-	13	TGTGCCAGCAGTTCCTTGACAGACTACGAGCAGTACTTC	CASSSLTDYEQYF
TRBV3-1/TRBV3-2	few	TRBJ1-3	-	13	TGTGCCAGCAGCCAAGTGTCTGGAAACACCATATATTTT	CASSQVSGNTIYF
TRBV3-1/TRBV3-2	-	TRBJ1-2	-	14	TGTGCCAGCAGCCAAGATACTAATATTTTGGGCTACACCTTC	CASSQDTNILGYTF
TRBV4-3	-	TRBJ2-1	-	15	TGCGCCAGCAGCCAAGGCGGGACAGCTTACAATGAGCAGTTCTTC	CASSQGGTAYNEQFF
TRBV2	-	TRBJ2-5	TRBD1	15	TGTGCCAGCAGTGAAGCATCGGGACAGAGGGAGACCCAGTACTTC	CASSEASGQRETQYF
TRBV6-2/TRBV6-3	once	TRBJ2-1	-	17	TGTGCCAGCAGCCCAAAGCGATTATCGAGCTCCTACAATGAGCAGTTCTTC	CASSPKRLSSSYNEQFF
TRBV4-3	-	TRBJ1-4	-	16	TGCGCCAGCAGCCAGTGGGGTCCGGGGGCTAATGAAAAACTGTTTTTT	CASSQWGPGANEKLFF
TRBV5-1	-	TRBJ2-1	-	16	TGCGCCAGCAGCTTGGGCCCCGGGAGAAAAAACAATGAGCAGTTCTTC	CASSLGPGRKNNEQFF
TRBV9	-	TRBJ2-2	-	15	TGTGCCAGCAGCGTAGGAGGCAGGGGAACCGGGGAGCTGTTTTTT	CASSVGGRGTGELFF
TRBV4-1	-	TRBJ1-2	-	16	TGCGCCAGCAGCCAAGAGCGGGGCAGGGGAAACTATGGCTACACCTTC	CASSQERGRGNYGYTF
TRBV3-1/TRBV3-2	-	TRBJ1-6	-	14	TGTGCCAGCAGCCAAGATCCACCGTATTCACCCCTCCACTTT	CASSQDPPYSPLHF
TRBV9	-	TRBJ2-3	TRBD2	16	TGTGCCAGCAGCACCGGTGGGACTAGCGAATCAGATACGCAGTATTTT	CASSTGGTSESDTQYF
TRBV6-2/TRBV6-3	-	TRBJ1-6	TRBD1	16	TGTGCCAGCAGTTACATCCGAGGCAGGGGGAATTCACCCCTCCACTTT	CASSYIRGRGNSPLHF
TRBV27	-	TRBJ2-1	TRBD2	17	TGTGCCAGCAGTTTAGGCTCTAGCGGGAGGGGGGGACATGAGCAGTTCTTC	CASSLGSSGRGGHEQFF
TRBV5-1	-	TRBJ1-2	-	15	TGCGCCAGCAGCCCGGCAGGACGGGGACCGTATGGCTACACCTTC	CASSPAGRGPYGYTF
TRBV28	-	TRBJ1-2	-	13	TGTGCCAGCTCAAGACAGGTCTCTAGTGGCTACACCTTC	CASSRQVSSGYTF
TRBV7-9	-	TRBJ2-7	-	15	TGTGCCAGCAGCTCCCCGACAGTGAATACCTACGAGCAGTACTTC	CASSSPTVNTYEQYF
TRBV6-5	once	TRBJ1-3	-	15	TGTGCCAGCAGTTACGACCGGAGCTCTGGAAACACCATATATTTT	CASSYDRSSGNTIYF
TRBV5-4	-	TRBJ2-7	TRBD2	18	TGTGCCAGCAGCCCCGACGGACTAGCGGGAGAGTCGGGGTACGAGCAGTACTTC	CASSPDGLAGESGYEQYF
TRBV12-3/TRBV12-4	once	TRBJ1-6	-	13	TGTGCCAGCAGTTTTAAGGGGAATTCACCCCTCCACTTT	CASSFKGNSPLHF
TRBV19	-	TRBJ1-2	-	14	TGTGCCAGTAGTATTGGGCAGGGAGTCGATGGCTACACCTTC	CASSIGQGVDGYTF